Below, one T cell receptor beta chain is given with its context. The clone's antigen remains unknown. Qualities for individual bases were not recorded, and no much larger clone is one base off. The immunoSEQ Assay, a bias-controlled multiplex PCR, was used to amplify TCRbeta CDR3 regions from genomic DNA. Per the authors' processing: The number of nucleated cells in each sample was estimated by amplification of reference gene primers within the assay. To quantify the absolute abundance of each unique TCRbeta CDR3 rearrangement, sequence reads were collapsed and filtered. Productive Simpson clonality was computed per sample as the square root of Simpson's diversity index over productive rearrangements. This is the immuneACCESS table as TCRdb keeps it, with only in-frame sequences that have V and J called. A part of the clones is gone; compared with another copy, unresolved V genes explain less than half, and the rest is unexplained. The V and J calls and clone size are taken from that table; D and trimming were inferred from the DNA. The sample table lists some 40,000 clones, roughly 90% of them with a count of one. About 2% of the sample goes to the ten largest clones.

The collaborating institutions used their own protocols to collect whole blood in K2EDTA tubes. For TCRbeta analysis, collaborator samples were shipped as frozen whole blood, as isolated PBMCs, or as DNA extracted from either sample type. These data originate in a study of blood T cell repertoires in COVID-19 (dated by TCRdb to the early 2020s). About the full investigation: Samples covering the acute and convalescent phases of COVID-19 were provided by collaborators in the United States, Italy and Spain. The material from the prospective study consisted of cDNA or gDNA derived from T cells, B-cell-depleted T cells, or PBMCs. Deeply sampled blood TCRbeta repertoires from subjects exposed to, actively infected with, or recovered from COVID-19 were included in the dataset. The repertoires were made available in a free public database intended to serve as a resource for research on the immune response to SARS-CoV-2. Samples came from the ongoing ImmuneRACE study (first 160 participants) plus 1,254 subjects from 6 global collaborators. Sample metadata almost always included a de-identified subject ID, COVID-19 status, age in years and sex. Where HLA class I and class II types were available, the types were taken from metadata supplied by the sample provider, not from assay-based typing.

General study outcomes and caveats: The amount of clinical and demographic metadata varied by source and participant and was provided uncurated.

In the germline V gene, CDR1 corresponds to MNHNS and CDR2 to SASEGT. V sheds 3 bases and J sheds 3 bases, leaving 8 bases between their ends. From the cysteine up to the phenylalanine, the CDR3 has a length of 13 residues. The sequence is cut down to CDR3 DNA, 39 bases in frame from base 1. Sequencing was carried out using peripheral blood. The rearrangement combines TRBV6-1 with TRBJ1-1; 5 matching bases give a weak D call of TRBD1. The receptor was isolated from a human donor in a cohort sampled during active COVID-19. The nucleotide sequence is TGTGCCAGCAGTGAGCGGGACGACACTGAAGCTTTCTTT. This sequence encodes CASSERDDTEAFF.